This T cell receptor beta chain was sequenced during a study of OX40 agonist ivuxolimab in advanced cancers. Study-wide context: Three patients had partial responses: one hepatocellular carcinoma, two cutaneous melanoma.

This table comes from immunoSEQ multiplex PCR, and its TCRdb copy is limited to in-frame clones, with some not included. The table has roughly 43,000 clones, approximately 88% seen once; the top ten hold over 50%. General study findings and limits: The expanded peripheral T cells' antigen specificity was not determined. The study observed clonal expansion of CD4+ and CD8+ blood T cells by week 6 at 0.1 to 3.0 mg/kg. Several nonresponders also turned out to have low normalized T-cell clonal expansion.

This clone has only a few counts. Antigen unknown. Looked up from germline, CDR1 is LGHNA and CDR2 is YNFKEQ. The CDR3 covers 16 residues. Between the trimmed V and J ends, which lost 0 bases and 3 bases, there was a span of 14 bases. This sequence was found in an adult with an advanced solid tumor such as melanoma, head and neck, liver or kidney cancer. The input for sequencing was CD4+ or CD8+ T cells sorted from blood, taken in a trial of the OX40 agonist ivuxolimab. V is TRBV4-2 and J is TRBJ1-2; weak D call: TRBD1 (5 bases). CDR3 sequence: CASSQDRQWGDYGYTF. The DNA for the CDR3 is TGTGCCAGCAGCCAAGACAGGCAGTGGGGCGACTATGGCTACACCTTC.